This TCR beta chain comes out of a study of blood T cell repertoires in COVID-19 (TCRdb year 2020). As for the study more broadly: Samples from collaborators originated in the United States, Italy and Spain and spanned both the acute and convalescent phases of COVID-19. Subjects who had been exposed to COVID-19, were actively infected with it, or had recovered from it provided the deeply sampled blood TCRbeta repertoires that made up the dataset. A freely available public database, intended as a resource for researchers studying the immune response to SARS-CoV-2, is where the repertoires were released. The prospective study material was composed of cDNA or gDNA derived from T cells, B-cell-depleted T cells, or PBMCs. Nearly every sample came with metadata listing a de-identified subject ID, COVID-19 status, age in years and sex. Where available, HLA class I and class II types were taken from metadata supplied by the sample provider and were not determined by assay-based typing. The samples were drawn from the first 160 participants of the ongoing ImmuneRACE study and from 1,254 subjects provided by 6 global collaborators. Study-wide findings and limitations: The quantity of clinical and demographic metadata differed by source and by participant and was supplied without curation.

The immunoSEQ Assay, a bias-controlled multiplex PCR, was used to amplify TCRbeta CDR3 regions from genomic DNA. The source study handled its data this way. The number of nucleated cells in each sample was estimated from the amplification of reference gene primers within the assay. To quantify the absolute abundance of each unique TCRbeta CDR3 rearrangement, sequence reads were collapsed and filtered. For each sample, productive Simpson clonality was calculated by taking the square root of Simpson's diversity index across productive rearrangements. Drawn from immuneACCESS, this table holds only the in-frame rearrangements with V and J called that TCRdb kept. Clones are partly lost; checked studies trace under half to an unresolved V gene and leave the rest unexplained. Clone size and V and J calls were adopted from that table, with D and trimming inferred from the DNA. For this sample the table gives a few hundred thousand clones, of which roughly 85% were detected only once. The ten top clones hold 6.6% of the sample.

A note on this clone: Its antigen has not been determined. No much larger clone exists at a distance of one base, and base qualities are not known.

In the prospective study, participants were roughly 18 to 89 years old, resided in around 25 geographic areas of the United States, and were enrolled through a virtual design. In the prospective study, participants were assigned to cohorts based on the clinical history participants reported in a screening survey and a study questionnaire. Exposed participants had been in contact with someone with a PCR-confirmed or clinician-diagnosed COVID-19 case within 2 weeks of study entry. Each participant in the prospective study had whole blood, serum and a nasopharyngeal or oropharyngeal swab collected by mobile phlebotomists. Additional blood draws and questionnaires over a 2-month period could optionally be provided by prospective study participants. Blood samples from the prospective study were shipped frozen or at room temperature prior to DNA extraction. The CDR3 contains 15 residues, cysteine and phenylalanine counted. Only the CDR3 DNA is retained, 45 bases long and in frame from the first base. At the junction V is shortened by 3 bases and J by 1 base, with 12 bases in between. CDR1 and CDR2, per the germline V gene (reference sequence), are LNHDA and SQIVND.

Sequenced material: PBMCs or T cells enriched from blood (not recorded which). The TCR sequence derives from a woman in her forties or fifties who had been exposed to COVID-19. The receptor chain draws on TRBV19 and TRBJ1-2; tentative D gene TRBD1, with 6 bases matching. The CDR3 region: CASSMWTVVNYGYTF. The DNA sequence is TGTGCCAGTAGTATGTGGACAGTAGTTAACTATGGCTACACCTTC. The CDR3, completed at both ends by the reference TRBV19 and TRBJ1-2 genes, gives the full variable domain DGGITQSPKYLFRKEGQNVTLSCEQNLNHDAMYWYRQDPGQGLRLIYYSQIVNDFQKGDIAEGYSVSREKKESFPLTVTSAQKNPTAFYLCASSMWTVVNYGYTFGSGTRLTVV.